This T cell receptor beta chain stems from a study of T cells in localized non-small cell lung cancer. Study-wide results and caveats: A median approximately 57 of the top 100 tumor clones appeared in adjacent lung. There was higher T cell clonality in uninvolved adjacent lung than in tumor, and it was highest there.

Sequencing was performed with immunoSEQ multiplex PCR; in TCRdb, only in-frame clones are kept and a portion is missing. The table shows over a thousand clones, with under 25% occurring only once. This clone rates as medium-sized. Its matching antigen is unknown. Lung adjacent to the tumor, free of atypia, was sampled at least 2 cm from its margin. Trimming stripped 6 bases from V and 6 bases from J, with 10 bases between. Germline CDR1 and CDR2: MNHGY and SAAAGT. There are 12 residues in the CDR3. The origin of this receptor is a woman aged 40 to 75 with stage I lung adenocarcinoma. The chain links TRBV6-8 to TRBJ2-3; D is undetermined. The specimen was normal lung tissue next to the tumor, collected before any cancer treatment. The CDR3 DNA follows: TGTGCCAGCAGCGGCCTGGCGGATACGCAGTATTTT. Residues: CASSGLADTQYF.